This T cell receptor (beta chain) derives from a study of Graves' ophthalmopathy and Graves' hyperthyroidism. CAS ≥3, NOSPECS ≥4, moderate-to-severe activity and duration under 3 months marked donors with ophthalmopathy. Pregnancy or lactation, uncontrolled infections and other autoimmune diseases were grounds for excluding patients. Diagnosis relied on clinical symptoms, serum thyroxine, TRAb, thyroid ultrasound and orbital computed tomography. Amplifying from RNA transcripts, the study obtained TCR beta CDR3 regions. HTBI primers were used in a first-round RT-PCR, which preceded a second-round multiplex PCR. TCRdb redid the calling of the multiplex PCR reads with MiXCR, one entry per CDR3 protein. The sample contains about 220,000 distinct CDR3 sequences, under 25% of which appear only once. This CDR3 has 10 residues. CDR1 GTSNPN and CDR2 SVGIG come from the germline V gene (reference sequence). V lost 3 bases to trimming and J lost 7 bases, with 6 bases between them.

The source is a woman aged 50 to 65 with Graves' ophthalmopathy. The material sequenced was peripheral blood. The genes are TRBV30 and TRBJ1-2, with D hard to call. The CDR3 nucleotides read TGTGCCTGGAGCCTAAGTGGCTACACCTTC. It encodes CAWSLSGYTF.